This T cell receptor (beta chain) was captured by sequencing in a study of blood T cell repertoires in COVID-19 (dated by TCRdb to between 2020 and 2021). With regard to the full study: The collaborator samples originated in the United States, Italy and Spain and spanned the acute and convalescent phases of COVID-19. The dataset comprised deeply sampled blood TCRbeta repertoires from subjects exposed to, actively infected with, or recovered from COVID-19. Where available, HLA class I and class II types were taken from metadata supplied by the sample provider and were not determined by assay-based typing. The samples were drawn from two sources: the first 160 participants of the ongoing ImmuneRACE study, and approximately 1,300 subjects contributed by 6 global collaborators. The repertoires were released in a freely available public database meant as a resource for research on the immune response to SARS-CoV-2. A de-identified subject ID, COVID-19 status, age in years and sex were almost always included in the sample metadata. The material from the prospective study consisted of cDNA or gDNA derived from T cells, B-cell-depleted T cells, or PBMCs. Summary of the overall study and its limitations: The quantity of clinical and demographic metadata differed by source and by participant and was supplied without curation.

This clone was detected a few times. Its antigen remains undetermined. No base qualities exist here, and no much larger clone lies one base off it. Each collaborating institution followed its own protocols to collect whole blood in K2EDTA tubes. For TCRbeta analysis, collaborator samples were shipped as frozen whole blood, as isolated PBMCs, or as DNA extracted from either sample type. CDR1 and CDR2 are read off the germline V gene as MNHEY and SVGEGT. Relative to germline, V is 2 bases shorter and J is 3 bases shorter, with 15 bases between their ends. From cysteine to phenylalanine, the CDR3 is 16 amino acids long. The CDR3 DNA has 48 bases and is translated from base 1. The immunoSEQ Assay, a bias-controlled multiplex PCR, was used to amplify TCRbeta CDR3 regions from genomic DNA. As for the authors' bioinformatics: Nucleated cell counts per sample were estimated from amplification of reference gene primers within the assay. To quantify the absolute abundance of each unique TCRbeta CDR3 rearrangement, sequence reads were collapsed and filtered. Productive Simpson clonality was computed per sample as the square root of Simpson's diversity index over productive rearrangements. TCRdb obtained this table from immuneACCESS and retained in-frame rearrangements with V and J assigned. These tables miss some clones; where compared with another copy, unresolved V genes account for less than half of the shortfall, and the remainder is unexplained. D and trimming were read from the DNA, whereas the V and J calls and clone size are those reported in that table. Here the sample has about 170,000 clones; 85% to 90% occur a single time. 3.7% of the sample comes from the top ten.

The TCR originated in a man aged 18 to 29 with active or convalescent COVID-19. The chain is assembled from TRBV6-2 or TRBV6-3 and TRBJ2-3, with a weak D call of TRBD1 (6 bases match). The sample taken for sequencing was peripheral blood. The sequenced DNA: TGTGCCAGCAGTTACCCCGAAAAGAGGGGGACAGATACGCAGTATTTT. Its protein reads: CASSYPEKRGTDTQYF.